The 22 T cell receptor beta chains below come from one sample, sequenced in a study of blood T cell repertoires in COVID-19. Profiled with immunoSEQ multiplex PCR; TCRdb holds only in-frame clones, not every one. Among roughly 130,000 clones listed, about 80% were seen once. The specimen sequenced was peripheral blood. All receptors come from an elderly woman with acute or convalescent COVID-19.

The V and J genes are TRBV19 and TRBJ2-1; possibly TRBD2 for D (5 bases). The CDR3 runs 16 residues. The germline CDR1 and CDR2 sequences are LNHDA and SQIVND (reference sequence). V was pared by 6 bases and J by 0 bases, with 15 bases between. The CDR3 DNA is TGTGCCAGTAGCTGGACTTTTCCGAGCTCCTACAATGAGCAGTTCTTC. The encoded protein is CASSWTFPSSYNEQFF.

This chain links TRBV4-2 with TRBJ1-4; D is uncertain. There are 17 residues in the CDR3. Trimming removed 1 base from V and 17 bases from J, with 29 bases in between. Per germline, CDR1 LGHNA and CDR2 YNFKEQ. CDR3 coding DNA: TGTGCCAGCAGCCAAGTTCGTCTCCCTTACGACGGGATGGGCCCTTTTTTT. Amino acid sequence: CASSQVRLPYDGMGPFF.

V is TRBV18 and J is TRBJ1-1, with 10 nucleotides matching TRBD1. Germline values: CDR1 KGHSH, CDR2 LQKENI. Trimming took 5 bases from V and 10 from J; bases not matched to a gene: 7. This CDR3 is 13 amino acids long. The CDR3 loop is CASSSGTGELAFF. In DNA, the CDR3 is TGTGCCAGCTCAAGCGGGACAGGGGAGTTAGCTTTCTTT.

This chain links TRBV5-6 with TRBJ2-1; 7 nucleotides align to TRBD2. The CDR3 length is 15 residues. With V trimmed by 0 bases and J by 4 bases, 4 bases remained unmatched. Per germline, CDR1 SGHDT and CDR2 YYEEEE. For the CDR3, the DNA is TGTGCCAGCAGCTTGGTTGGCGGGGGATACAATGAGCAGTTCTTC. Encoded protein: CASSLVGGGYNEQFF.

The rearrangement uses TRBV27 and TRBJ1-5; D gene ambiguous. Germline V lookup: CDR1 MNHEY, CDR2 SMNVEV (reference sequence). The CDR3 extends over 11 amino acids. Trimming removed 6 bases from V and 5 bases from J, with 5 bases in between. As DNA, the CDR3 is TGTGCCAGCAGCTACTATCAGCCCCAGCATTTT. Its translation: CASSYYQPQHF.

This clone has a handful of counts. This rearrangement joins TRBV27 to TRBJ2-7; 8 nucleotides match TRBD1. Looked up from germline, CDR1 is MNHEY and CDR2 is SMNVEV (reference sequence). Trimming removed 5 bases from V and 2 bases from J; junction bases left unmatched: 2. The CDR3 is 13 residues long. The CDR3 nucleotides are TGTGCCAGCAGTCAGACAGGGGCCTACGAGCAGTACTTC. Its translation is CASSQTGAYEQYF.

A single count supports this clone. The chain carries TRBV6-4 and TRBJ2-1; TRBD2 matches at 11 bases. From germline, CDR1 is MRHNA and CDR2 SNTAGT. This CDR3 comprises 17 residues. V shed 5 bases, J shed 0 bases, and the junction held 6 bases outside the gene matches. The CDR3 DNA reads TGTGCCAGCAGTCGACTAGCGGGAAGGAGCTCCTACAATGAGCAGTTCTTC. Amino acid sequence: CASSRLAGRSSYNEQFF.

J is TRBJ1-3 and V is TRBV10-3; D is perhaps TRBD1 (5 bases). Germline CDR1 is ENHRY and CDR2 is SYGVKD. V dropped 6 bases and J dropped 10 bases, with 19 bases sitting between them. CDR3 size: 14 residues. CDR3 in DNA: TGTGCCATCAGCCCTGGGGCAGGCCCTATAACCATATATTTT. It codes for CAISPGAGPITIYF.

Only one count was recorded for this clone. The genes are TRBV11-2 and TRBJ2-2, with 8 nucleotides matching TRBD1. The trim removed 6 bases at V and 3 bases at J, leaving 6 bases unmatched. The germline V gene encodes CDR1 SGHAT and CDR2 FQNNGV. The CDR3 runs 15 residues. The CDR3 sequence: CASRRTGLDTGELFF. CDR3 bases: TGTGCCAGCAGAAGGACAGGGTTGGACACCGGGGAGCTGTTTTTT.

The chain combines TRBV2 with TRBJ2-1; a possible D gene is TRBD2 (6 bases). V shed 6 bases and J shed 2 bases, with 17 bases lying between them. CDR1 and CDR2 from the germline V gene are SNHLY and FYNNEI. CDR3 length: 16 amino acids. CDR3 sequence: CASSPGVVAAYNEQFF. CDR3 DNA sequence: TGTGCCAGCAGCCCTGGTGTGGTAGCGGCCTACAATGAGCAGTTCTTC.

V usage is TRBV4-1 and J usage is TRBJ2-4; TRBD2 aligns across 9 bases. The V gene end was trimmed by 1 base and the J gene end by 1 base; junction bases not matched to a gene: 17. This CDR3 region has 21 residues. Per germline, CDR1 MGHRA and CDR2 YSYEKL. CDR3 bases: TGCGCCAGCAGCCAAGCCGGCGGGGGGGCCACAGACAGGGCGGCCAAAAACATTCAGTACTTC. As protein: CASSQAGGGATDRAAKNIQYF.

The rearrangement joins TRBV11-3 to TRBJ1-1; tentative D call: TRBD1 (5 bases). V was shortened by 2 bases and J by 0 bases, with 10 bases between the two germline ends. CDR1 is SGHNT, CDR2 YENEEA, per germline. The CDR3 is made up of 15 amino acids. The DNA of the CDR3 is TGTGCCAGCAGCTTATCAGGGAACATGAACACTGAAGCTTTCTTT. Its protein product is CASSLSGNMNTEAFF. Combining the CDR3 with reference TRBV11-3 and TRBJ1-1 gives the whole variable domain EAGVVQSPRYKIIEKKQPVAFWCNPISGHNTLYWYLQNLGQGPELLIRYENEEAVDDSQLPKDRFSAERLKGVDSTLKIQPAELGDSAVYLCASSLSGNMNTEAFFGQGTRLTVV.

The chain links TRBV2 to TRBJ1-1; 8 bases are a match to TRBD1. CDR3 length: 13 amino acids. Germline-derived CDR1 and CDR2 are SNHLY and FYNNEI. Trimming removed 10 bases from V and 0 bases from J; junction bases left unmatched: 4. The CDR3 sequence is CATPRGLNTEAFF. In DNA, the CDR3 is TGTGCCACCCCCAGGGGGCTGAACACTGAAGCTTTCTTT.

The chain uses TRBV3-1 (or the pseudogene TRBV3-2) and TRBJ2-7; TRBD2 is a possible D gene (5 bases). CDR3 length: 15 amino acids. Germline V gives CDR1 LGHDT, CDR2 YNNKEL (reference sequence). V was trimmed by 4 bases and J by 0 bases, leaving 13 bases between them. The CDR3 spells CASSLRGRFSYEQYF. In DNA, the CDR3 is TGTGCCAGCAGCCTCCGGGGTAGATTCTCCTACGAGCAGTACTTC.

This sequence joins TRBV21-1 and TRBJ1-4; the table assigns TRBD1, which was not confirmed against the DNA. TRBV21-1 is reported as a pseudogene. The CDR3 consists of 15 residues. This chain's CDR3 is CASSKGTGPDEKLFF. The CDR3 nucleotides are TGTGCCAGCAGCAAAGGAACAGGCCCAGATGAAAAACTGTTTTTT.

The CDR3 sequence is CASSRDRAGNTEAFF. CDR3 DNA sequence: TGTGCCAGCAGTCGGGACAGGGCTGGGAACACTGAAGCTTTCTTT. This chain links TRBV6-5 with TRBJ1-1; 9 bases match TRBD1. Losses at the gene ends were 5 bases for V and 1 base for J; bases not matched to a gene: 5. This CDR3 has 15 residues. Germline values: CDR1 MNHEY, CDR2 SVGAGI.

CDR3 sequence reads: CASSQEGQISNYGYTF. The CDR3 DNA follows: TGTGCCAGCAGCCAAGAGGGACAGATTTCTAACTATGGCTACACCTTC. The genes are TRBV4-2 and TRBJ1-2; 7 bases align to TRBD1. This CDR3 is 16 amino acids long. V dropped 0 bases and J dropped 0; count of bases not matched to a gene: 4. CDR1 and CDR2 from the germline V gene are LGHNA and YNFKEQ.

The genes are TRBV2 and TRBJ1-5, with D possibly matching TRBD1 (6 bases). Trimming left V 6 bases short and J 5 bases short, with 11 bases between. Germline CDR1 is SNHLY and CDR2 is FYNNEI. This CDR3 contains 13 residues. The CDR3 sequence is CASRKTGDQPQHF. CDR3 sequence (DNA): TGTGCCAGCAGAAAGACAGGAGATCAGCCCCAGCATTTT. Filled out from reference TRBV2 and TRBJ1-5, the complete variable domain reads EPEVTQTPSHQVTQMGQEVILRCVPISNHLYFYWYRQILGQKVEFLVSFYNNEISEKSEIFDDQFSVERPDGSNFTLKIRSTKLEDSAMYFCASRKTGDQPQHFGDGTRLSIL.

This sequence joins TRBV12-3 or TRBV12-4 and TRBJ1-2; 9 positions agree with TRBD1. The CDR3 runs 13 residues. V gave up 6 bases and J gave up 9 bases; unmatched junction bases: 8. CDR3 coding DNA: TGTGCCAGCAGCGCGGGACAGGGAAGGCGCTACACCTTC. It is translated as CASSAGQGRRYTF.

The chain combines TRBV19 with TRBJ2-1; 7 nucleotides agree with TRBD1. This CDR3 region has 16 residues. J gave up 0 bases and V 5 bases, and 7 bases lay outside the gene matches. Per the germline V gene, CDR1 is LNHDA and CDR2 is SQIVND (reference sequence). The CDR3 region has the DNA TGTGCCAGTAGTGGGTACAGGGGTCCCTCCTACAATGAGCAGTTCTTC. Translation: CASSGYRGPSYNEQFF.

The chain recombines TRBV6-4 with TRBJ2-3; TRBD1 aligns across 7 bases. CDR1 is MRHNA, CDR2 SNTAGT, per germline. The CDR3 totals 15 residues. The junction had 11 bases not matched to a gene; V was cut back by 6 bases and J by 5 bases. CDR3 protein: CASRQTGNLGDTQYF. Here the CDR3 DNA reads TGTGCCAGCAGACAGACAGGGAACTTAGGAGATACGCAGTATTTT.

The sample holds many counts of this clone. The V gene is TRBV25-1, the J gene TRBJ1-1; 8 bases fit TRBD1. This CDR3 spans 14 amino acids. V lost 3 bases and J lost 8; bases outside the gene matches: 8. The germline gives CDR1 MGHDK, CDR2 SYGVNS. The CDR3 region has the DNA TGTGCCAGCAGTGAGGTGGGGGACAGGCCAGAAGCTTTCTTT. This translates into CASSEVGDRPEAFF. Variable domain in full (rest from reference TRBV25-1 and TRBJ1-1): EADIYQTPRYLVIGTGKKITLECSQTMGHDKMYWYQQDPGMELHLIHYSYGVNSTEKGDLSSESTVSRIRTEHFPLTLESARPSHTSQYLCASSEVGDRPEAFFGQGTRLTVV.